These 18 T cell receptor beta chains were all obtained from the same sample, sequenced in a study of blood T cell repertoires in COVID-19. Some clones are missing from TCRdb's copy, which holds only in-frame ones; the method was immunoSEQ multiplex PCR. The top ten clones hold 6.5% of a sample with approximately 390,000 clones, around 87% of them seen once. Sequences were obtained from peripheral blood. The receptors derive from a man between 18 and 29 years old with active or convalescent COVID-19.

J is TRBJ2-7 and V is TRBV10-1; 9 bases align to TRBD1. Germline loops: CDR1 WNHNN, CDR2 SYGVQD (reference sequence). CDR3 size: 18 residues. V was pared by 2 bases and J by 0 bases, with 11 bases of the junction left unmatched. The CDR3 spells CASSELGQGFYGSYEQYF. CDR3 nucleotides: TGCGCCAGCAGTGAGCTGGGACAGGGATTTTATGGCTCCTACGAGCAGTACTTC.

The V call is TRBV5-4, the J call TRBJ2-5; D might be TRBD2 (6 bases). CDR3 length: 13 residues. Trimming took off 4 bases at V and 2 bases at J, with 9 bases between the two ends. Germline V gives CDR1 SGHNT, CDR2 YYREEE (reference sequence). Here the CDR3 reads CASSIREQETQYF. The CDR3 nucleotides read TGTGCCAGCAGCATCCGGGAGCAAGAGACCCAGTACTTC.

The rearrangement joins TRBV18 to TRBJ1-1; D remains unclear. CDR1 is KGHSH, CDR2 LQKENI, per germline. This CDR3 has 13 residues. V shed 2 bases and J shed 3 bases, with 7 bases lying between them. CDR3 DNA: TGTGCCAGCTCACCATTCTCGGACACTGAAGCTTTCTTT. Encoded protein: CASSPFSDTEAFF.

The chain combines TRBV6-5 with TRBJ2-5; TRBD1 matches at 10 bases. The CDR3 extends over 14 amino acids. V dropped 8 bases and J dropped 5; count of bases not matched to a gene: 8. Germline V gene sequence: CDR1 MNHEY, CDR2 SVGAGI. DNA of the CDR3: TGTGCCAGCTTTCCCCCGGGACAGGGGGAGACCCAGTACTTC. As protein: CASFPPGQGETQYF.

The rearrangement links TRBV18 to TRBJ2-1; 9 bases match TRBD1. The CDR3 spans 15 residues. Germline V gene data show CDR1 as KGHSH and CDR2 as LQKENI. V dropped 2 bases and J dropped 10; count of bases not matched to a gene: 9. The CDR3 sequence is CASSPKGQGKKEQFF. In DNA form, the CDR3 reads TGTGCCAGCTCACCAAAGGGACAGGGTAAAAAGGAGCAGTTCTTC.

This chain links TRBV9 with TRBJ1-5; perhaps TRBD1 as D (6 bases). The CDR3 covers 14 residues. Trimming removed 1 base at V and 2 bases at J, with 7 bases between. The V gene's germline CDR1 is SGDLS and CDR2 YYNGEE. The CDR3 here is CASSVSGGNQPQHF. Here the CDR3 DNA reads TGTGCCAGCAGCGTATCAGGGGGCAATCAGCCCCAGCATTTT. Complete variable domain (other parts from reference TRBV9 and TRBJ1-5): DSGVTQTPKHLITATGQRVTLRCSPRSGDLSVYWYQQSLDQGLQFLIQYYNGEERAKGNILERFSAQQFPDLHSELNLSSLELGDSALYFCASSVSGGNQPQHFGDGTRLSIL.

V gene TRBV6-5 combines with J gene TRBJ2-5, with 8 bases matching TRBD1. CDR1 and CDR2 from the germline V gene are MNHEY and SVGAGI. Trimming took 9 bases from V and 7 from J; bases not matched to a gene: 10. This CDR3 is 13 amino acids long. DNA for the CDR3: TGTGCCAGTGGGACAGGTGAACTAGGGACCCAGTACTTC. It encodes CASGTGELGTQYF.

The chain has TRBV4-3 and TRBJ1-5; D unresolved. The CDR3 length is 17 residues. The V end was cut by 0 bases, the J end by 0 bases, with 12 bases between. Germline values: CDR1 LGHNA, CDR2 YSLEER. CDR3: CASSQDRAAGSNQPQHF. CDR3 DNA sequence: TGCGCCAGCAGCCAAGATCGAGCAGCAGGTAGCAATCAGCCCCAGCATTTT.

The chain couples TRBV5-1 to TRBJ2-7; a weak D match, TRBD1 (8 bases). Germline lookup yields CDR1 SGHRS and CDR2 YFSETQ. This CDR3 has 17 amino acids. Trimming shortened V by 3 bases and J by 2 bases, and 21 bases separated the two germline ends. The CDR3 nucleotides read TGCGCCAGCAGCTACACCCCACAGGGGGGGGACGCCTACGAGCAGTACTTC. Encoded protein: CASSYTPQGGDAYEQYF.

The chain recombines TRBV19 with TRBJ1-1; D gene ambiguous. With 5 bases removed from V and 3 bases from J, the gap between germline ends came to 4 bases. Germline CDR1 LNHDA, CDR2 SQIVND (reference sequence). This CDR3 is built from 11 residues. The CDR3 coding sequence is TGTGCCAGTAGTTCCTACACTGAAGCTTTCTTT. It yields the protein CASSSYTEAFF.

The genes are TRBV6-2 or TRBV6-3 and TRBJ1-2; possibly TRBD1 for D (6 bases). CDR1 is MNHEY, CDR2 SVGEGT, per germline. The CDR3 is 13 residues long. Trimming shortened V by 6 bases and J by 3 bases, and 11 bases separated the two germline ends. The CDR3 is CASSHGQYYGYTF. DNA for the CDR3: TGTGCCAGCAGCCACGGACAGTACTATGGCTACACCTTC.

The CDR3 region is CASQTGANTGELFF. CDR3 DNA sequence: TGTGCCAGCCAGACAGGCGCGAACACCGGGGAGCTGTTTTTT. V and J are TRBV6-4 and TRBJ2-2; TRBD1 is a possible D gene (6 bases). Germline V gene data show CDR1 as MRHNA and CDR2 as SNTAGT. Trimming left V 8 bases short and J 0 bases short, with 10 bases between. The CDR3 length is 14 residues.

The V and J genes are TRBV4-1 and TRBJ1-2, with D hard to call. With 3 bases removed from V and 8 bases from J, the gap between germline ends came to 19 bases. The length of the CDR3 is 15 residues. Germline V gene data show CDR1 as MGHRA and CDR2 as YSYEKL. CDR3 residues: CASSQLRDHARGYTF. The CDR3 region has the DNA TGCGCCAGCAGCCAGCTCCGGGATCATGCGAGGGGCTACACCTTC.

V usage is TRBV10-3 and J usage is TRBJ2-5, with TRBD1 identical over 10 bases. V lost 4 bases and J lost 5; bases outside the gene matches: 7. Germline V gene data show CDR1 as ENHRY and CDR2 as SYGVKD. This CDR3 comprises 15 residues. For the CDR3, the DNA is TGTGCCATCAGTGGGGGGGACAGGGGCGGCGAGACCCAGTACTTC. Translation: CAISGGDRGGETQYF.

The chain combines TRBV25-1 with TRBJ2-4; D possibly corresponds to TRBD1 (5 bases). Trimming took off 3 bases at V and 1 base at J, with 10 bases between the two ends. The germline CDR1 and CDR2 sequences are MGHDK and SYGVNS. The length of the CDR3 is 15 residues. Written as DNA, the CDR3 is TGTGCCAGCAGTGAGCCAGGGTCGGCCAAAAACATTCAGTACTTC. Translating gives CASSEPGSAKNIQYF.

The chain is built from TRBV11-2 and TRBJ2-3, with a weak D call TRBD2 (7 bases). CDR3 length equals 17 residues. CDR1 is SGHAT, CDR2 FQNNGV, per germline. V was trimmed by 1 base and J by 2 bases, leaving 16 bases between them. CDR3 loop: CASSLVVRGAYTDTQYF. CDR3 sequence (DNA): TGTGCCAGCAGCTTAGTAGTTCGGGGGGCATACACAGATACGCAGTATTTT.

The chain combines TRBV7-2 with TRBJ2-1; no clear D. Germline CDR1 reads SGHTA; CDR2 reads FQGNSA. The CDR3 is made up of 14 amino acids. Trimming shortened V by 1 base and J by 4 bases, and 8 bases separated the two germline ends. As DNA, the CDR3 is TGTGCCAGCAGCTTAGAACCCGGTTACAATGAGCAGTTCTTC. It codes for CASSLEPGYNEQFF. The complete variable domain, with remaining parts taken from reference TRBV7-2 and TRBJ2-1, reads GAGVSQSPSNKVTEKGKDVELRCDPISGHTALYWYRQSLGQGLEFLIYFQGNSAPDKSGLPSDRFSAERTGGSVSTLTIQRTQQEDSAVYLCASSLEPGYNEQFFGPGTRLTVL.

This sequence joins TRBV29-1 and TRBJ2-2; 11 bases map to TRBD2. Germline trimming cut 3 bases from V and 2 bases from J; bases unmatched to any gene: 11. The CDR3 covers 18 residues. Germline lookup yields CDR1 SQVTM and CDR2 ANQGSEA. In DNA, the CDR3 is TGCAGCGTTGAGACAGAGCCGGGACTAGCGGTCAACACCGGGGAGCTGTTTTTT. The encoded protein is CSVETEPGLAVNTGELFF.